This passage covers 5 T cell receptor beta chains from one sample sequenced in a study of neoadjuvant anti-PD-1 for oral cavity cancer. Only in-frame clones appear in the TCRdb table, and some are missing; sequencing was by immunoSEQ multiplex PCR. Of 63,000 or so clones listed, about 86% were seen once; the top ten hold approximately 2.8%. Time point given: after neoadjuvant nivolumab, at surgical resection. Specimen: PBMCs, collected after nivolumab (anti-PD-1) treatment. These receptors were taken from a person between 35 and 79 years old with oral cavity squamous cell carcinoma.

This clone ranks as medium-sized. The chain carries TRBV7-8 and TRBJ1-4; 8 nucleotides agree with TRBD1. CDR1 SGHVS and CDR2 FQNEAQ come from the germline V gene. V lost 4 bases, J lost 5 bases, and 9 bases stayed unmatched. The CDR3 is 16 amino acids. As DNA, the CDR3 is TGTGCCAGCAGCTCTAGGTTACAGGGGGGCAATGAAAAACTGTTTTTT. It encodes CASSSRLQGGNEKLFF.

The chain employs TRBV28 and TRBJ2-5; 7 bases are a match to TRBD1. This CDR3 has 14 amino acids. CDR1 is MDHEN and CDR2 is SYDVKM in the germline V gene. V lost 5 bases, J lost 0 bases, and 3 bases stayed unmatched. The CDR3 spells CASSGGQHQETQYF. The CDR3 DNA follows: TGTGCCAGCAGTGGGGGACAGCACCAAGAGACCCAGTACTTC.

The chain employs TRBV19 and TRBJ2-3, with TRBD1 matching over 7 bases. The CDR3 spans 15 residues. Germline values: CDR1 LNHDA, CDR2 SQIVND (reference sequence). V trimming: 7 bases; J trimming: 0 bases; junction bases outside the gene matches: 7. CDR3 residues: CASISKQGSTDTQYF. The DNA of the CDR3 is TGTGCCAGTATTTCAAAACAGGGGAGCACAGATACGCAGTATTTT.

The rearrangement links TRBV29-1 to TRBJ2-7, with D possibly being TRBD2 (5 bases). Germline V gene lookup returns CDR1 SQVTM and CDR2 ANQGSEA. Trimming shortened V by 4 bases and J by 1 base, and 17 bases separated the two germline ends. CDR3 length: 15 amino acids. CDR3 DNA: TGCAGCGTTGTGGGGTCGACCCGAGGGTCCTACGAGCAGTACTTC. Translating gives CSVVGSTRGSYEQYF.

This clone was counted a single time. The rearrangement links TRBV19 to TRBJ1-2, with D possibly TRBD1 on 5 matching bases. CDR3 size: 12 residues. Trimming left V 7 bases short and J 3 bases short, with 9 bases between. Germline lookup yields CDR1 LNHDA and CDR2 SQIVND (reference sequence). The CDR3 region is CASTGRDYGYTF. The CDR3 DNA follows: TGTGCCAGTACAGGGAGAGACTATGGCTACACCTTC.